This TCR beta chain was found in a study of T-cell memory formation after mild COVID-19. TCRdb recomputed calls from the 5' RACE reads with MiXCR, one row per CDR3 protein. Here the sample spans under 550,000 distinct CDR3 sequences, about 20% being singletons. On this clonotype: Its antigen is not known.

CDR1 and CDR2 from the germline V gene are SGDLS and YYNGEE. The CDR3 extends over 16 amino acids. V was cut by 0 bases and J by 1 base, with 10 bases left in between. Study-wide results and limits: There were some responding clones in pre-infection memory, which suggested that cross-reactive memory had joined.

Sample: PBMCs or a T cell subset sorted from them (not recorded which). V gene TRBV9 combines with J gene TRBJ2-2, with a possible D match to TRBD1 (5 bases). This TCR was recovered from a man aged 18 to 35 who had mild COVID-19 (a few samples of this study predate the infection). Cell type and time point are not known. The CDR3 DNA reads TGTGCCAGCAGCGTAGGGGTGCAGGGGAACACCGGGGAGCTGTTTTTT. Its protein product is CASSVGVQGNTGELFF. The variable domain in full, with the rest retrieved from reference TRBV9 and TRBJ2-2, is DSGVTQTPKHLITATGQRVTLRCSPRSGDLSVYWYQQSLDQGLQFLIQYYNGEERAKGNILERFSAQQFPDLHSELNLSSLELGDSALYFCASSVGVQGNTGELFFGEGSRLTVL.